The rows below give T cell receptor beta chains drawn from one sample of a study of cytomegalovirus exposure and HLA in healthy donors. The method was immunoSEQ multiplex PCR; TCRdb's version includes in-frame clones alone and lacks a portion of them. The sample yields around 140,000 clones, roughly 80% seen once. Source material: PBMCs. The receptors derive from a female donor in good health and CMV-seronegative. Each CDR3 is given with its conserved first and last residue. A D gene is named only where the DNA matches it firmly. Only part of the rows carry a size: once, few, many, or a class if the clone is expanded.

V	D	J	size	CDR3	DNA
TRBV5-6	TRBD2	TRBJ2-5	NA	CASSSTSGRETQYF	TGTGCCAGCAGCTCGACTAGCGGACGGGAGACCCAGTACTTC
TRBV6-1	NA	TRBJ1-4	NA	CASSESVEFNEKLFF	TGTGCCAGCAGTGAATCGGTTGAGTTTAATGAAAAACTGTTTTTT
TRBV7-9	NA	TRBJ1-4	NA	CASSPDRGAAYNEKLFF	TGTGCCAGCAGCCCGGATAGGGGCGCCGCTTATAATGAAAAACTGTTTTTT
TRBV27	NA	TRBJ2-3	few	CASSYERTLGGDTQYF	TGTGCCAGCAGTTACGAGCGGACTCTGGGGGGAGATACGCAGTATTTT
TRBV11-2	TRBD1	TRBJ1-2	NA	CASTEFLSGTGDLVGYTF	TGTGCCAGCACCGAGTTCCTCTCCGGGACAGGGGATTTGGTTGGCTACACCTTC
TRBV5-1	TRBD2	TRBJ2-1	NA	CASSQAPGLDYNEQFF	TGCGCCAGCAGCCAAGCCCCGGGACTAGACTACAATGAGCAGTTCTTC
TRBV5-1	TRBD1	TRBJ1-4	NA	CASSFRQGLDEKLFF	TGCGCCAGCAGCTTCCGACAGGGATTAGATGAAAAACTGTTTTTT
TRBV7-8	NA	TRBJ2-7	NA	CASSFNDGGPYEQYF	TGTGCCAGCAGCTTTAATGACGGGGGGCCCTACGAGCAGTACTTC
TRBV27	TRBD1	TRBJ1-1	NA	CASSIHRTGGTEAFF	TGTGCCAGCAGTATCCACCGGACAGGGGGCACTGAAGCTTTCTTT
TRBV4-1	NA	TRBJ2-5	NA	CASSQEEGFGETQYF	TGCGCCAGCAGCCAAGAAGAGGGTTTCGGAGAGACCCAGTACTTC
TRBV6-5	NA	TRBJ1-1	NA	CASSYSSGDTEAFF	TGTGCCAGCAGTTACTCGAGCGGGGACACTGAAGCTTTCTTT
TRBV30	NA	TRBJ2-1	NA	CAWSPRVASRLSYNEQFF	TGTGCCTGGAGTCCCCGAGTAGCGAGCCGCCTCTCCTACAATGAGCAGTTCTTC
TRBV7-2	NA	TRBJ1-2	NA	CASSPDRRVVNYGYTF	TGTGCCAGCAGCCCCGACCGACGGGTCGTCAACTATGGCTACACCTTC
TRBV7-9	NA	TRBJ2-2	few	CASSAHQGTGELFF	TGTGCCAGCAGCGCACACCAGGGCACCGGGGAGCTGTTTTTT
TRBV9	TRBD1	TRBJ1-1	NA	CASSVQGASEAFF	TGTGCCAGCAGCGTTCAGGGGGCCTCTGAAGCTTTCTTT
TRBV2	NA	TRBJ1-1	NA	CASSAAGLGNTEAFF	TGTGCCAGCAGTGCCGCAGGTTTAGGAAACACTGAAGCTTTCTTT
TRBV4-1	TRBD2	TRBJ2-3	NA	CASSQEGGGVTDTQYF	TGCGCCAGCAGCCAAGAGGGCGGGGGGGTTACAGATACGCAGTATTTT
TRBV28	TRBD1	TRBJ2-7	NA	CASTPAGTGYYEQYF	TGTGCCAGCACCCCGGCTGGGACAGGGTACTACGAGCAGTACTTC
TRBV7-3	TRBD1	TRBJ2-5	NA	CASSFPGGVETQYF	TGTGCCAGCAGCTTCCCAGGGGGCGTGGAGACCCAGTACTTC
TRBV2	NA	TRBJ1-1	NA	CASREDRNTEAFF	TGTGCCAGCAGGGAGGACAGGAACACTGAAGCTTTCTTT
TRBV9	NA	TRBJ1-6	NA	CASSRRAGYDNSPLHF	TGTGCCAGCAGTCGGAGGGCTGGGTATGACAATTCACCCCTCCACTTT
TRBV6-1	NA	TRBJ2-7	few	CASSPDRREQYF	TGTGCCAGCAGCCCCGACAGGCGCGAGCAGTACTTC
TRBV2	TRBD1	TRBJ2-7	NA	CASRGQYSYEQYF	TGTGCCAGCAGGGGACAGTATTCCTACGAGCAGTACTTC
TRBV11-2	TRBD2	TRBJ2-7	NA	CASRTSTSSYEQYF	TGTGCCAGCCGGACTAGCACGAGCTCCTACGAGCAGTACTTC
TRBV13	NA	TRBJ1-2	NA	CASSSPVVNYGYTF	TGTGCCAGCAGCTCCCCCGTCGTTAACTATGGCTACACCTTC
TRBV14	NA	TRBJ2-5	NA	CASRRTGTQETQYF	TGTGCCAGCAGACGTACCGGGACTCAAGAGACCCAGTACTTC
TRBV30	TRBD1	TRBJ2-1	NA	CAWTGQGGPYNEQFF	TGTGCCTGGACGGGACAGGGAGGACCCTACAATGAGCAGTTCTTC
TRBV27	TRBD2	TRBJ2-3	NA	CASGVAGQRDTQYF	TGTGCCAGCGGTGTAGCGGGCCAGAGGGATACGCAGTATTTT
TRBV6-5	NA	TRBJ1-1	NA	CASSSRENTEAFF	TGTGCCAGCAGTTCCAGGGAGAACACTGAAGCTTTCTTT
TRBV6-5	TRBD2	TRBJ2-7	NA	CASSRLAGDYEQYF	TGTGCCAGCAGCCGACTAGCGGGGGACTACGAGCAGTACTTC
TRBV19	NA	TRBJ2-7	few	CASSIEGLGRERSYEQYF	TGTGCCAGTAGTATAGAAGGTTTGGGGCGGGAACGCTCCTACGAGCAGTACTTC
TRBV6-1	NA	TRBJ2-7	NA	CASSRPFQGYEQYF	TGTGCCAGCAGTCGACCTTTCCAGGGGTACGAGCAGTACTTC
TRBV27	TRBD1	TRBJ1-4	NA	CASSGQENEKLFF	TGTGCCAGCTCGGGACAGGAAAATGAAAAACTGTTTTTT
TRBV29-1	NA	TRBJ2-7	NA	CSVDAGSLSYEQYF	TGCAGCGTTGACGCGGGCTCCCTTTCCTACGAGCAGTACTTC
TRBV18	NA	TRBJ2-3	NA	CASSPGASEHTDTQYF	TGTGCCAGCTCACCAGGTGCTAGCGAACATACAGATACGCAGTATTTT
TRBV10-1	NA	TRBJ1-1	NA	CASSERANTEAFF	TGCGCCAGCAGTGAGAGAGCGAACACTGAAGCTTTCTTT
TRBV19	NA	TRBJ1-3	few	CASARASGNTIYF	TGTGCCAGTGCTAGAGCCTCTGGAAACACCATATATTTT
TRBV7-6	NA	TRBJ2-7	NA	CASSLLSPEAASSYEQYF	TGTGCCAGCAGCTTATTGTCCCCTGAGGCCGCGAGCTCCTACGAGCAGTACTTC
TRBV5-6	TRBD1	TRBJ1-1	few	CASSWTGKNTEAFF	TGTGCCAGCAGCTGGACAGGGAAGAACACTGAAGCTTTCTTT
TRBV5-6	TRBD1	TRBJ2-7	NA	CASSFGQGAGEQYF	TGTGCCAGCAGCTTTGGACAGGGGGCGGGAGAGCAGTACTTC
TRBV13	TRBD1	TRBJ2-2	NA	CASSSPGTGEAGELFF	TGTGCCAGCAGCTCACCCGGGACAGGGGAAGCCGGGGAGCTGTTTTTT
TRBV5-8	TRBD1	TRBJ2-7	NA	CASRLGPRDSSYEQYF	TGTGCCAGCAGACTGGGGCCCCGGGACAGCTCCTACGAGCAGTACTTC
TRBV5-1	TRBD1	TRBJ2-3	few	CASSGRDRGPEDTQYF	TGCGCCAGCAGCGGCCGGGACAGGGGCCCCGAGGATACGCAGTATTTT
TRBV18	NA	TRBJ1-3	NA	CASSPRQLLPGNTIYF	TGTGCCAGCTCACCACGACAGTTGCTACCGGGAAACACCATATATTTT
TRBV7-9	NA	TRBJ2-1	once	CASSFPPNSALSSYNEQFF	TGTGCCAGCAGCTTTCCCCCGAATAGCGCCTTGAGCTCCTACAATGAGCAGTTCTTC
TRBV7-9	NA	TRBJ1-2	NA	CASSHRDTDGYTF	TGTGCCAGCAGTCACCGGGACACGGATGGCTACACCTTC
TRBV5-1	TRBD1	TRBJ2-7	NA	CASSSPGQGNEQYF	TGCGCCAGCAGCTCACCGGGACAGGGAAACGAGCAGTACTTC
TRBV7-3	TRBD2	TRBJ2-3	NA	CASRLAGGATDTQYF	TGTGCCAGCCGACTAGCGGGAGGCGCAACAGATACGCAGTATTTT
TRBV15	NA	TRBJ1-1	NA	CATSSETSVNTEAFF	TGTGCCACCAGCAGTGAGACCAGCGTGAACACTGAAGCTTTCTTT
TRBV9	TRBD1	TRBJ1-2	NA	CASSGDRAEDYGYTF	TGTGCCAGCAGCGGCGACAGGGCGGAGGACTATGGCTACACCTTC
TRBV5-1	NA	TRBJ1-3	NA	CASSGRGPSGNTIYF	TGCGCCAGCAGCGGCAGGGGTCCCTCTGGAAACACCATATATTTT
TRBV7-9	NA	TRBJ2-5	NA	CASSSRGDQETQYF	TGTGCCAGCAGCTCCAGGGGGGACCAAGAGACCCAGTACTTC
TRBV7-9	NA	TRBJ2-7	NA	CASSPPGRSYEQYF	TGTGCCAGCAGCCCCCCAGGGCGCTCCTACGAGCAGTACTTC
TRBV6-1	TRBD1	TRBJ2-1	NA	CASSPNRGGEQFF	TGTGCCAGCAGTCCCAACAGGGGCGGCGAGCAGTTCTTC